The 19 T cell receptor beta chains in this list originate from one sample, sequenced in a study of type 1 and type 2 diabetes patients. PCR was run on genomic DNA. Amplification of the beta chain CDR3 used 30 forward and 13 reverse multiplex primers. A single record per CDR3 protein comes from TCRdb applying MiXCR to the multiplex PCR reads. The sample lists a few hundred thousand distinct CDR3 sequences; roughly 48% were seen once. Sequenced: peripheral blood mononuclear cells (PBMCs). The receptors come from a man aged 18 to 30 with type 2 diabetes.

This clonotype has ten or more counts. The CDR3 reads CASEDGSTDTQYF. The CDR3 DNA is TGTGCCAGTGAGGACGGAAGCACAGATACGCAGTATTTT. The rearrangement uses TRBV2 and TRBJ2-3, with D hard to call. The CDR3 contains 13 residues. The germline CDR1 and CDR2 sequences are SNHLY and FYNNEI. V was cut by 9 bases and J by 0 bases, with 10 bases left in between. The full variable domain, with the rest looked up from reference TRBV2 and TRBJ2-3, is EPEVTQTPSHQVTQMGQEVILRCVPISNHLYFYWYRQILGQKVEFLVSFYNNEISEKSEIFDDQFSVERPDGSNFTLKIRSTKLEDSAMYFCASEDGSTDTQYFGPGTRLTVL.

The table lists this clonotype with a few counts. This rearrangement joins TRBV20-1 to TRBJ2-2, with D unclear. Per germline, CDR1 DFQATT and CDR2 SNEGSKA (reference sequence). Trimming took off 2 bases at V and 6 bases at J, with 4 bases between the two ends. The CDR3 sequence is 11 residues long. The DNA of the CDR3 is TGCAGTGCTAGATATGCCGGGGAGCTGTTTTTT. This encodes CSARYAGELFF.

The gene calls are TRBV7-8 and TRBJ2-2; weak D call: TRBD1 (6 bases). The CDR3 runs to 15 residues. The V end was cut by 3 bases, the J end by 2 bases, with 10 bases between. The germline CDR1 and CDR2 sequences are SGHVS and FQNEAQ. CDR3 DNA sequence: TGTGCCAGCAGCTTTTCGGGACACAACACCGGGGAGCTGTTTTTT. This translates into CASSFSGHNTGELFF.

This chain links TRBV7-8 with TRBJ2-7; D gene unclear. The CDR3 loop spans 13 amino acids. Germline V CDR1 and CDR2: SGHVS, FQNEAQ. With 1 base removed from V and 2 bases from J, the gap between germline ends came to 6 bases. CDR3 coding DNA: TGTGCCAGCAGCTTAGAGTTTCCCTACGAGCAGTACTTC. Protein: CASSLEFPYEQYF.

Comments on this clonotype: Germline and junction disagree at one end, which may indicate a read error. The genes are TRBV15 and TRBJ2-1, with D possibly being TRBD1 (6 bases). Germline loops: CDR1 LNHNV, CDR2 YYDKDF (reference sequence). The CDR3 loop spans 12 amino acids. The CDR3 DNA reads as TGTGCCACCAGCAGAGGGGACAATGAGCAGCTCTTC. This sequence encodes CATSRGDNEQLF. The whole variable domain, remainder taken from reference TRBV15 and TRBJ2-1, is DAMVIQNPRYQVTQFGKPVTLSCSQTLNHNVMYWYQQKSSQAPKLLFHYYDKDFNNEADTPDNFQSRRPNTSFCFLDIRSPGLGDTAMYLCATSRGDNEQLFGPGTRLTVL.

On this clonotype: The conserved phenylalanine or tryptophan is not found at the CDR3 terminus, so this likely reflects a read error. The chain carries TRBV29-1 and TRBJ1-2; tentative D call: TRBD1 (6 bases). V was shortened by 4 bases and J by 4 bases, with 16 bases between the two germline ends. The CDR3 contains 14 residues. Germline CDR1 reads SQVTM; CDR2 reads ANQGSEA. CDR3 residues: CSVGGQGGSYGYTS. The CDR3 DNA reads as TGCAGCGTTGGGGGGCAGGGAGGAAGCTATGGCTACACCTCC.

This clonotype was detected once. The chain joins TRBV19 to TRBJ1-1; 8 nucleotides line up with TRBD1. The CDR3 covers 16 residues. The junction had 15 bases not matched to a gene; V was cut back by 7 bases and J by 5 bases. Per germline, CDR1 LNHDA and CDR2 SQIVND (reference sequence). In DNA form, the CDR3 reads TGTGCCAGTATGCCACATCCGCGACAGGGGATGACTGAAGCTTTCTTT. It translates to CASMPHPRQGMTEAFF.

CDR3 bases: TGTGCCTGGAGTTTTGGTGGGGCTTTTCGGGGAAACACCATATATTTT. Protein product: CAWSFGGAFRGNTIYF. The V and J genes are TRBV30 and TRBJ1-3; TRBD1 is a possible D gene (5 bases). This CDR3 spans 16 amino acids. The germline CDR1 and CDR2 sequences are GTSNPN and SVGIG (reference sequence). V lost 2 bases to trimming and J lost 4 bases, with 18 bases between them. Together with reference TRBV30 and TRBJ1-3, the CDR3 gives the full variable domain: SQTIHQWPATLVQPVGSPLSLECTVEGTSNPNLYWYRQAAGRGLQLLFYSVGIGQISSEVPQNLSASRPQDRQFILSSKKLLLSDSGFYLCAWSFGGAFRGNTIYFGEGSWLTVV.

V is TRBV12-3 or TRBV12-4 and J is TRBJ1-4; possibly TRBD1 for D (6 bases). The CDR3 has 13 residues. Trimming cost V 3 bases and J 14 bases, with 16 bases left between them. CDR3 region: CASSFGTTITLFF. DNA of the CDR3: TGTGCCAGCAGTTTCGGGACAACTATTACTCTGTTTTTT.

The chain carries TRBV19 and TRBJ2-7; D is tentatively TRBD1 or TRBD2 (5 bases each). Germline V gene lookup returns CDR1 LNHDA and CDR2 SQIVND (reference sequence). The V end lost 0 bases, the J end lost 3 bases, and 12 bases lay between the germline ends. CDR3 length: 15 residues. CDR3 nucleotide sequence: TGTGCCAGTAGTATAGATCCGGGACGCAGCTACGAGCAGTACTTC. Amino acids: CASSIDPGRSYEQYF.

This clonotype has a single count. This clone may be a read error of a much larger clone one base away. The CDR3 protein is CASATGVVTQYF. CDR3 DNA: TGTGCCAGCGCGACAGGGGTAGTGACCCAGTACTTC. The chain is built from TRBV7-2 and TRBJ2-5, with 8 nucleotides matching TRBD1. Germline assignment: CDR1 SGHTA and CDR2 FQGNSA. The length of the CDR3 is 12 residues. V lost 8 bases and J lost 7; bases outside the gene matches: 6.

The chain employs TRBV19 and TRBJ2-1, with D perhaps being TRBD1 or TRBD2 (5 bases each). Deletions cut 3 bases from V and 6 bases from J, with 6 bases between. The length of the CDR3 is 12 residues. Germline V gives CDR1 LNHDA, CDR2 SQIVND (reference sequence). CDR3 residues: CASSIGTNEQFF. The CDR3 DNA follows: TGTGCCAGTAGTATCGGGACCAATGAGCAGTTCTTC. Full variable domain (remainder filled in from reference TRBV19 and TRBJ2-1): DGGITQSPKYLFRKEGQNVTLSCEQNLNHDAMYWYRQDPGQGLRLIYYSQIVNDFQKGDIAEGYSVSREKKESFPLTVTSAQKNPTAFYLCASSIGTNEQFFGPGTRLTVL.

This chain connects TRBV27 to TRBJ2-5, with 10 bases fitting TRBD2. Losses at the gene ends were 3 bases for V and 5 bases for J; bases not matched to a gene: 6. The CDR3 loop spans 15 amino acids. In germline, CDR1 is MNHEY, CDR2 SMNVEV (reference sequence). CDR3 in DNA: TGTGCCAGCAGTTTGGTAGCGGGAGGTTTCGAGACCCAGTACTTC. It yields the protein CASSLVAGGFETQYF.

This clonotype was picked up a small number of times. The CDR3 nucleotides read TGTGCCAGCAGCACAGGGTGGGAAGAAAAACTGTTTTTT. It yields the protein CASSTGWEEKLFF. The chain combines TRBV7-8 with TRBJ1-4; TRBD1 is a possible D gene (6 bases). CDR1 is SGHVS, CDR2 FQNEAQ, per germline. This CDR3 region has 13 residues. V dropped 5 bases and J dropped 8 bases, with 12 bases sitting between them.

The chain's CDR3 is CASSSEPNNEQFF. CDR3 nucleotide sequence: TGCGCCAGCAGCTCCGAACCTAACAATGAGCAGTTCTTC. V and J are TRBV5-1 and TRBJ2-1; no firm D call. CDR3 size: 13 residues. The V end lost 3 bases, the J end lost 5 bases, and 9 bases lay between the germline ends. CDR1 and CDR2 from the germline V gene are SGHRS and YFSETQ. Filled out from reference TRBV5-1 and TRBJ2-1, the complete variable domain reads KAGVTQTPRYLIKTRGQQVTLSCSPISGHRSVSWYQQTPGQGLQFLFEYFSETQRNKGNFPGRFSGRQFSNSRSEMNVSTLELGDSALYLCASSSEPNNEQFFGPGTRLTVL.

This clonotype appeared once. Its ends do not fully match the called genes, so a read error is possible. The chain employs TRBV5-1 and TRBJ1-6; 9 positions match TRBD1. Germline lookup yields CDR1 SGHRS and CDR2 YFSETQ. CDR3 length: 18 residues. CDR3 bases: TGTGCCAGCAGCTTGGCGGTGGGACAGGGAGGCTATAATTCACCCCTCCACTTT. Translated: CASSLAVGQGGYNSPLHF.

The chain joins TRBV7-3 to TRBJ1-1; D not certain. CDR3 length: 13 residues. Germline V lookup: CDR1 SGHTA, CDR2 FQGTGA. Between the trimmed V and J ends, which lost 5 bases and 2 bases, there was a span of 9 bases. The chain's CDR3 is CASSRGSNTEAFF. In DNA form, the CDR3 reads TGTGCCAGCAGCCGCGGCTCTAACACTGAAGCTTTCTTT.

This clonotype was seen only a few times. This chain's CDR3 is CASSPDRGSYNEQFF. The CDR3, as DNA: TGTGCCAGTAGCCCTGACAGGGGCTCCTACAATGAGCAGTTCTTC. V usage is TRBV19 and J usage is TRBJ2-1; 8 positions match TRBD1. V lost 6 bases to trimming and J lost 0 bases; unmatched junction nucleotides: 4. This CDR3 has 15 amino acids. Per the germline V gene, CDR1 is LNHDA and CDR2 is SQIVND (reference sequence).

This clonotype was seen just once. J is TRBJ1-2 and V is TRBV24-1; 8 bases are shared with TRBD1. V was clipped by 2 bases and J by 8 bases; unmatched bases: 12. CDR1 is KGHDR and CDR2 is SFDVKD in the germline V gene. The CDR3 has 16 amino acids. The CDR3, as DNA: TGTGCCACCAGTGATTCCCCAGGGGGCGATCGGTACGGCTACACCTTC. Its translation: CATSDSPGGDRYGYTF.